The rows below give T cell receptor beta chains drawn from one sample of a study of blood T cell repertoires in COVID-19. Sequencing was performed with immunoSEQ multiplex PCR; in TCRdb, only in-frame clones are kept and a portion is missing. The data show about 400,000 clones, 88% seen once. What was sequenced was PBMCs or T cells enriched from blood (not recorded which). These receptors all come from a woman in her twenties or thirties with acute COVID-19. Each CDR3 is given with its conserved first and last residue. Each record gives: V gene, D gene, J gene, clone size, CDR3 protein, CDR3 DNA. A D gene is named only where the DNA matches it firmly. The size field is filled for only some rows; it gives once, few, many or a size class.

v_gene: TRBV29-1
d_gene: -
j_gene: TRBJ1-1
abundance: -
CDR3aa: CSAARQDEAFF
CDR3nt: TGCAGCGCTGCCCGGCAGGATGAAGCTTTCTTT

v_gene: TRBV5-1
d_gene: -
j_gene: TRBJ1-1
abundance: -
CDR3aa: CASSPQGGTEAFF
CDR3nt: TGCGCCAGCAGCCCACAGGGCGGGACTGAAGCTTTCTTT

v_gene: TRBV21-1
d_gene: -
j_gene: TRBJ2-3
abundance: -
CDR3aa: CASSRQLAGPKGDTQYF
CDR3nt: TGTGCCAGCAGCAGGCAACTAGCGGGCCCTAAGGGAGATACGCAGTATTTT

v_gene: TRBV24-1
d_gene: TRBD1
j_gene: TRBJ2-5
abundance: -
CDR3aa: CATSGTGQETQYF
CDR3nt: TGTGCCACCAGTGGGACAGGGCAAGAGACCCAGTACTTC

v_gene: TRBV5-1
d_gene: TRBD2
j_gene: TRBJ2-1
abundance: -
CDR3aa: CASSSDLAGGPLVYNEQFF
CDR3nt: TGCGCCAGCAGCTCTGATCTAGCGGGGGGCCCCCTCGTTTACAATGAGCAGTTCTTC

v_gene: TRBV7-6
d_gene: TRBD2
j_gene: TRBJ2-3
abundance: -
CDR3aa: CASSRGLAGADTQYF
CDR3nt: TGTGCCAGCAGCCGGGGACTAGCGGGGGCAGATACGCAGTATTTT

v_gene: TRBV11-2
d_gene: -
j_gene: TRBJ1-1
abundance: -
CDR3aa: CASSLGTGTEAFF
CDR3nt: TGTGCCAGCAGCTTAGGCACAGGGACTGAAGCTTTCTTT

v_gene: TRBV7-9
d_gene: -
j_gene: TRBJ1-1
abundance: -
CDR3aa: CASSLGRVEAFF
CDR3nt: TGTGCCAGCAGCTTAGGAAGAGTTGAAGCTTTCTTT

v_gene: TRBV12-3/TRBV12-4
d_gene: -
j_gene: TRBJ2-1
abundance: once
CDR3aa: CASSLGGGSEQFF
CDR3nt: TGTGCCAGCAGTTTAGGGGGAGGTAGTGAGCAGTTCTTC

v_gene: TRBV5-5
d_gene: TRBD1
j_gene: TRBJ1-4
abundance: -
CDR3aa: CASSYLRQGGNEKLFF
CDR3nt: TGTGCCAGCAGCTACCTAAGACAGGGCGGTAATGAAAAACTGTTTTTT

v_gene: TRBV6-1
d_gene: TRBD1
j_gene: TRBJ1-5
abundance: -
CDR3aa: CASSWGQGAQPQHF
CDR3nt: TGTGCCAGCAGTTGGGGACAGGGTGCGCAGCCCCAGCATTTT

v_gene: TRBV3-1/TRBV3-2
d_gene: TRBD1
j_gene: TRBJ2-2
abundance: -
CDR3aa: CASSQRQGRLFF
CDR3nt: TGTGCCAGCAGCCAAAGACAGGGGAGGCTGTTTTTT

v_gene: TRBV30
d_gene: TRBD1
j_gene: TRBJ1-4
abundance: -
CDR3aa: CAWSAPWTGINEKLFF
CDR3nt: TGTGCCTGGAGTGCCCCTTGGACAGGCATTAATGAAAAACTGTTTTTT

v_gene: TRBV7-2
d_gene: TRBD2
j_gene: TRBJ2-5
abundance: -
CDR3aa: CASSSSGGARETQYF
CDR3nt: TGTGCCAGCAGTTCCAGCGGGGGGGCTCGGGAGACCCAGTACTTC

v_gene: TRBV18
d_gene: TRBD1
j_gene: TRBJ2-2
abundance: -
CDR3aa: CASSALQGMDTGELFF
CDR3nt: TGTGCCAGCTCAGCCCTACAGGGGATGGACACCGGGGAGCTGTTTTTT

v_gene: TRBV18
d_gene: -
j_gene: TRBJ1-3
abundance: -
CDR3aa: CASSPEGSGNTIYF
CDR3nt: TGTGCCAGCTCACCCGAGGGCTCTGGAAACACCATATATTTT